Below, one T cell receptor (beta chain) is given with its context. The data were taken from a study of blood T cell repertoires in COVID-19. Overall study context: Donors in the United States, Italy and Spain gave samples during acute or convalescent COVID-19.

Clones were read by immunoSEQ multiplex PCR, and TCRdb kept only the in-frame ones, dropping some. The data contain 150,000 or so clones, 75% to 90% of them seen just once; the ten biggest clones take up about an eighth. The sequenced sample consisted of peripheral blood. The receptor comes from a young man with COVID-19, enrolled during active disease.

CDR3 in amino acids: CASSLFRAQVGGYF. For the CDR3, the DNA is TGTGCCAGCAGCTTGTTCCGCGCACAGGTCGGGGGGTACTTC. The chain carries TRBV5-6 and TRBJ2-7; a possible D gene is TRBD2 (6 bases). The CDR3 runs 14 residues. The germline V and J ends were trimmed by 1 base and 12 bases, with 20 bases remaining between them. Germline V gene lookup returns CDR1 SGHDT and CDR2 YYEEEE.